The TCR delta chain described here comes from a study of γδ T cells in repeated Plasmodium falciparum infection. On the study more broadly: Samples were taken at baseline, before some infections, and 21 days after each.

This clone was counted many times. Its antigen is still unknown. Within the sample, other DNA sequences also encode this same CDR3. Gammadelta T cells were flow-sorted from PBMC into Vgamma9/Vdelta2+ and Vdelta2-negative populations for bulk analysis. TCRdb repeated clone calling on the multiplex PCR reads with CATT. The sample has tens of thousands of delta-chain clones, over 0.9% seen once; the top ten hold roughly 9.9%. Between the trimmed V and J ends, which lost 0 bases and 8 bases, there was a span of 19 bases. CDR3 length equals 16 residues. Germline CDR1 reads TSWWSYY; CDR2 reads QGS. Study conclusions and caveats: Vdelta2-negative gammadelta repertoires, largely Vdelta1+, seemingly showed infection-driven waves of new clonal selection.

The chain couples TRDV1 to TRDJ1; D is ambiguous. Sequencing used gamma-delta T cells from blood. The TCR originated in a pool of human donors (malaria-infected and uninfected, not separated). The CDR3 DNA is TGTGCTCTTGGGGAACTGATGGGTCGCGCAGCCCTAAAACTCATCTTT. This translates into CALGELMGRAALKLIF.